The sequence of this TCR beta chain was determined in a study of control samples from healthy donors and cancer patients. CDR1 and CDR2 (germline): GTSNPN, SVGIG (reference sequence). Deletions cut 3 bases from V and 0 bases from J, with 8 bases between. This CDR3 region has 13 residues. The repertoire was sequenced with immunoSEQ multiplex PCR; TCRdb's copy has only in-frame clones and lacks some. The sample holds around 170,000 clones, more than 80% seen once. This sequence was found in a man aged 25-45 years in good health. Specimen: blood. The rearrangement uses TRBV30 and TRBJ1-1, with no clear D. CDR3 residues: CAWRNNMNTEAFF. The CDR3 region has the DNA TGTGCCTGGAGGAACAATATGAACACTGAAGCTTTCTTT.